This T cell receptor beta chain was captured by sequencing in a study of T cell responses to AZD1222 COVID-19 vaccine. As for the study in general: The study pooled second doses at about 4 or about 12 weeks.

With respect to this clone: Its specificity is not known.

Some clones are missing from TCRdb's copy, which holds only in-frame ones; the method was immunoSEQ multiplex PCR. This sample yields about 110,000 clones, of which around 90% are seen a single time; 1% to 1.5% belongs to the top ten. Study findings and constraints: Repertoires were obtained solely post-peak T cell response. White British ancestry dominated among donors, who included more females, and clonal diversity was possibly underestimated.

The CDR3 is 13 amino acids. Trimming removed 2 bases from V and 6 bases from J, with 7 bases in between. Germline V CDR1 and CDR2: SGHVS, FQNEAQ. The rearrangement joins TRBV7-8 to TRBJ2-2; D remains ambiguous. The starting material was peripheral blood, obtained on day 0 of AZD1222 vaccination. The TCR originated in an adult in good health. In DNA form, the CDR3 reads TGTGCCAGCAGCTTAATTCAGGCCGGGGAGCTGTTTTTT. Translation gives CASSLIQAGELFF.